This TCR beta chain appears in the sequencing data of a study of cytomegalovirus exposure and HLA in healthy donors. In regard to this clone: Its antigen remains unidentified.

Germline trimming cut 5 bases from V and 7 bases from J; bases unmatched to any gene: 7. The CDR3 has 13 amino acids. Germline V gene sequence: CDR1 KGHSH, CDR2 LQKENI. Study observations and caveats: Other equally common chains were less clonally expanded than HLA-associated TCR beta chains, a later analysis showed. After further analysis at a later stage, some 15,000 TCR beta sequences were associated with HLA alleles at 0.05 false discovery rate.

The PCR contained 60 Vbeta and 13 Jbeta primers. Sequencing used immunoSEQ multiplex PCR; TCRdb keeps in-frame clones, though not all of them. The table includes around 200,000 clones, 75% to 80% detected once. V gene TRBV18 combines with J gene TRBJ2-7, with TRBD1 matching over 8 bases. Sequencing was carried out using PBMCs. The sequence was obtained from a young man in good health and CMV-seronegative. CDR3: CASSAAGGEEQYF. The CDR3 region has the DNA TGTGCCAGCTCAGCGGCAGGGGGCGAGGAGCAGTACTTC.